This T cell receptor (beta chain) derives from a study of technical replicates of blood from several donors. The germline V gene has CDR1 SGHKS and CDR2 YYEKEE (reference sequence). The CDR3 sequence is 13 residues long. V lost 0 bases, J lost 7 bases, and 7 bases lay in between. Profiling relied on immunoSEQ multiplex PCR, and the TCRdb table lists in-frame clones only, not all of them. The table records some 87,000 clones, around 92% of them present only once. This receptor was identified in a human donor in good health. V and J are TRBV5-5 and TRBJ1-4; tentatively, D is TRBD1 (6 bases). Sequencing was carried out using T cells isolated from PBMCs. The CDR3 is CASSLAGVEKLFF. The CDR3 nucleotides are TGTGCCAGCAGCTTGGCAGGGGTTGAAAAACTGTTTTTT.